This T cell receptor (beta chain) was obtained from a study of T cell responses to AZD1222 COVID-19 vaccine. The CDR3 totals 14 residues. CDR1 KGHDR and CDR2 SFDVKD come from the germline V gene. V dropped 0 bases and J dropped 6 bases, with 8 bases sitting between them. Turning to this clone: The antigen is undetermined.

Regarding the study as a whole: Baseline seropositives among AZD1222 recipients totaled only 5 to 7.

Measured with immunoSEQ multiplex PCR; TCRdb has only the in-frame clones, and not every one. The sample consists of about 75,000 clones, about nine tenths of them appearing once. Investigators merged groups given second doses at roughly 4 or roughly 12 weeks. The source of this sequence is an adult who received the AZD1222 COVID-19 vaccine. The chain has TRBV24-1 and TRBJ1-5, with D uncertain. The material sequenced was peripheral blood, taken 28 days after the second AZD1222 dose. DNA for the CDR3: TGTGCCACCAGTGATTTGACGGAGAGTCAGCCCCAGCATTTT. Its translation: CATSDLTESQPQHF.